A selection of T cell receptor beta chains follows, all from one sample in a study of CD8 T cells in ankylosing spondylitis. TCRdb recomputed calls from the 5' RACE reads with MiXCR, one row per CDR3 protein. The table lists about 44,000 distinct CDR3 sequences, approximately 9.9% of them singletons. The source material was blood, either unsorted or a sorted T cell fraction (not recorded which). The receptors come from a male donor with ankylosing spondylitis or in good health (not recorded which). The CDR3 runs from the conserved cysteine through the conserved F or W. D genes are given only for firm matches. Size is omitted from some rows. Given values are once, few, many or a class for expanded clones.

>.|TRBV7-6|TRBJ2-2|many
TGTGCCAGCAGCTTAGAGCACGGGGCCGGGGAGCTGTTTTTT
CASSLEHGAGELFF
>.|TRBV3-1|TRBJ2-1|.
TGTGCCAGCAGCCAAGATCTACAGTACAATGAGCAGTTCTTC
CASSQDLQYNEQFF
>.|TRBV3-1|TRBJ1-5|.
TGTGCCAGCAGCCAAGCGGCTGGGAGGAATCAGCCCCAGCATTTT
CASSQAAGRNQPQHF
>.|TRBV12-3/TRBV12-4|TRBJ2-2|many
TGTGCCAGCAGTTCCCAAGCTCGGGGGCGAGAGGGCGGGGAGCTGTTTTTT
CASSSQARGREGGELFF
>.|TRBV7-8|TRBJ2-2|few
TGTGCCAGCAGCTTAGTTCTCGGGGAGCTGTTTTTT
CASSLVLGELFF
>TRBD2|TRBV5-1|TRBJ2-1|few
TGCGCCAGCAGCACCCTAGCGGGGGAGCAGTTCTTC
CASSTLAGEQFF
>.|TRBV12-3/TRBV12-4|TRBJ2-4|many
TGTGCCAGCAGTTTTTTATGGGCGCCCAAAAACATTCAGTACTTC
CASSFLWAPKNIQYF
>TRBD2|TRBV20-1|TRBJ2-3|many
TGCAGTGCTAGCCCCACGACTAGCGGTTCCACAGATACGCAGTATTTT
CSASPTTSGSTDTQYF
>.|TRBV5-1|TRBJ2-1|many
TGCGCCAGCAGCTTACGGACAGACGCCACCTACAATGAGCAGTTCTTC
CASSLRTDATYNEQFF
>TRBD2|TRBV12-3/TRBV12-4|TRBJ2-3|many
TGTGCCAGCAGTCCCTTATCGCGGGGGGGCCATACGCAGTATTTT
CASSPLSRGGHTQYF
>TRBD2|TRBV6-2/TRBV6-3|TRBJ2-1|few
TGTGCCAGCAGTGGACTAGCGCTTTCCTACAATGAGCAGTTCTTC
CASSGLALSYNEQFF
>TRBD1|TRBV12-3/TRBV12-4|TRBJ2-3|few
TGTGCCAGCAGCAATCGACAGGGGGGGGATACGCAGTATTTT
CASSNRQGGDTQYF
>.|TRBV2|TRBJ1-1|many
TGTGCCAGCAGTGTCCAAAAGGGAGGGAACACTGAAGCTTTCTTT
CASSVQKGGNTEAFF
>.|TRBV11-2|TRBJ1-6|.
TGTGCCAGCAGCCGGGACATCCTTTCACCCCTCCACTTT
CASSRDILSPLHF
>.|TRBV29-1|TRBJ1-1|many
TGCAGCGTGGGGGACCTGAACACTGAAGCTTTCTTT
CSVGDLNTEAFF
>TRBD2|TRBV6-1|TRBJ2-1|many
TGTGCCAGCAGGTCCGGGACTAGGTCCACGTTTGGCAATGAGCAGTTCTTC
CASRSGTRSTFGNEQFF
>.|TRBV3-1|TRBJ2-3|.
TGTGCCAGCAGCCAAGGGGAGGGGGGCGGCACAGATACGCAGTATTTT
CASSQGEGGGTDTQYF
>TRBD1|TRBV2|TRBJ2-5|many
TGTGCCAGCAGCGATCACAGGGGGCCGGGGGAGACCCAGTACTTC
CASSDHRGPGETQYF
>.|TRBV11-2|TRBJ1-1|.
TGTGCCAGCAGCTTAGATCAGAACATTGAAGCTTTCTTT
CASSLDQNIEAFF
>.|TRBV12-3/TRBV12-4|TRBJ1-2|many
TGTGCCAGCAGTTTGCACGGGGAAGGCTACACCTTC
CASSLHGEGYTF
>.|TRBV18|TRBJ1-1|many
TGTGCCAGCTCACCGACGGTGAACACTGAAGCTTTCTTT
CASSPTVNTEAFF
>TRBD1|TRBV12-3/TRBV12-4|TRBJ1-4|many
TGTGCCAGCAGATCCTACGGGGGACAGGGTGGCGAAAAACTGTTTTTT
CASRSYGGQGGEKLFF
>.|TRBV27|TRBJ1-1|many
TGTGCCAGCAGCCCTAGGCTATCCGGGACTGCTTTCTTT
CASSPRLSGTAFF
>.|TRBV29-1|TRBJ2-3|many
TGCAGCGCACACACGGATCAGGGCACAGATACGCAGTATTTT
CSAHTDQGTDTQYF
>.|TRBV7-8|TRBJ1-1|many
TGTGCCAGCAGCCCCGACAGGCTCACTGAAGCTTTCTTT
CASSPDRLTEAFF
>.|TRBV18|TRBJ2-7|many
TGTGCCAGCTCACCACAGGACGAGCAGTACTTC
CASSPQDEQYF
>.|TRBV5-1|TRBJ2-1|many
TGCGCCAGCAGCCGATCCTCCGAGGCCCGTGCGAATGAGCAGTTCTTC
CASSRSSEARANEQFF
>.|TRBV5-1|TRBJ1-2|.
TGCGCCAGCAGCGTTAATACAGGGAACTATGGCGACACCTTC
CASSVNTGNYGDTF
>TRBD1|TRBV12-3/TRBV12-4|TRBJ1-4|many
TGTGCCAGCAGTACTCCAGGGGGCGCGGCAGAAAAACTGTTTTTT
CASSTPGGAAEKLFF
>TRBD1|TRBV29-1|TRBJ1-1|many
TGCAGCGCAAAAGACAGGGGAGGAACTGAAGCTTTCTTT
CSAKDRGGTEAFF
>TRBD2|TRBV7-2|TRBJ2-1|.
TGTGCCAGCAGCTTAGGGCGGAGCGGGGGGGCCCATGAGCAGTTCTTC
CASSLGRSGGAHEQFF
>TRBD2|TRBV10-2|TRBJ2-7|many
TGCGCCAGCAGTGATTCGACTAGCGGGGGCCTTCCCTACGAGCAGTACTTC
CASSDSTSGGLPYEQYF
>.|TRBV7-8|TRBJ2-7|few
TGTGCCAGCAGCCTAATACTGGACGAGCAGTACTTC
CASSLILDEQYF
>.|TRBV7-7|TRBJ2-1|few
TGTGCCAGCAGCTTAGGGACGGACCTCAGCTCCTACAATGAGCAGTTCTTC
CASSLGTDLSSYNEQFF
>.|TRBV5-1|TRBJ1-1|.
TGCGCCAGCAGCCAGTCGCAGGGTTTCACTGAAGCTTTCTTT
CASSQSQGFTEAFF
>TRBD1|TRBV5-1|TRBJ2-2|many
TGCGCCAGCAGCTCTCAACAGGGGGCGAACACCGGGGAGCTGTTTTTT
CASSSQQGANTGELFF
>.|TRBV5-6|TRBJ2-7|many
TGTGCCAGCAGCTTGCGGTACTACGAGCAGTACTTC
CASSLRYYEQYF
>.|TRBV5-1|TRBJ1-1|many
TGCGCCAGCAGCGTAACAGGGACCAATCGAGAAGCTTTCTTT
CASSVTGTNREAFF
>.|TRBV12-3/TRBV12-4|TRBJ1-5|medium-sized
TGTGCCAGCAGTTTAGGAAACCTTCCTACTCAGCCCCAGCATTTT
CASSLGNLPTQPQHF
>.|TRBV12-3/TRBV12-4|TRBJ2-1|many
TGTGCCAGCAGTTCCCGAATGGCGAGATCCTACAATGAGCAGTTCTTC
CASSSRMARSYNEQFF
>.|TRBV20-1|TRBJ1-1|many
TGCAGTGCTAGAGTTCCCGGACGGACTGAAGCTTTCTTT
CSARVPGRTEAFF
>TRBD2|TRBV6-2/TRBV6-3|TRBJ2-1|many
TGTGCCAGCCGAGCGGGGTTTGAGCAGTTCTTC
CASRAGFEQFF
>.|TRBV5-1|TRBJ1-1|.
TGCGCCAGCAGCTTGGATATCACGAACACTGAAGCTTTCTTT
CASSLDITNTEAFF
>.|TRBV30|TRBJ2-7|few
TGTGCCTGGAGCCCCCTGGGCTACGAGCAGTACTTC
CAWSPLGYEQYF
>TRBD2|TRBV20-1|TRBJ2-7|few
TGCAGTGCTAGATCGCTAGCGGGGGGATTCTACGAGCAGTACTTC
CSARSLAGGFYEQYF